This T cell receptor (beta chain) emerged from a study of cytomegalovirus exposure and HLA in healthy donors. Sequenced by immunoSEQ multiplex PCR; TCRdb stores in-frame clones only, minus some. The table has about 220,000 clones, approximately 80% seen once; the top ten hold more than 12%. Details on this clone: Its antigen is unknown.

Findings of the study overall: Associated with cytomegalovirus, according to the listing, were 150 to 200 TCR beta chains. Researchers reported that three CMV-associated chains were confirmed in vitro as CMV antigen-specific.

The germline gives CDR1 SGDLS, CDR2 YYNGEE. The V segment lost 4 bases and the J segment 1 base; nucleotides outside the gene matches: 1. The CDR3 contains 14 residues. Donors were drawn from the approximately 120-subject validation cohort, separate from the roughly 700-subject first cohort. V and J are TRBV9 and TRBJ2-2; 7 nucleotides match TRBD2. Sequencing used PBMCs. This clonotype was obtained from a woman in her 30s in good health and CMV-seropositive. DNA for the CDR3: TGTGCCAGCAGCCCTAGCGGGAACACCGGGGAGCTGTTTTTT. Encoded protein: CASSPSGNTGELFF.